The 20 T cell receptor beta chains given below trace back to one sample, sequenced in a study of response to subunit inactivated influenza vaccine. TCRdb re-called the RT-PCR reads through MiXCR, storing one row per CDR3 protein. The sample records a few hundred thousand distinct CDR3 sequences, 9.5% to 13% being singletons. The sample here was PBMCs from blood, taken roughly 6 weeks after vaccination. The receptors shown here come from a man between 50 and 59 years old who received an inactivated influenza vaccine.

Only one count was recorded for this clonotype. A read error may explain this, as a much larger clone is one base away. The rearrangement links TRBV20-1 to TRBJ2-5; 7 nucleotides agree with TRBD1. CDR1 and CDR2 from the germline V gene are DFQATT and SNEGSKA (reference sequence). Unmatched junction bases numbered 7, after V lost 7 bases and J lost 5 bases. CDR3 length: 12 amino acids. The CDR3 DNA sequence: TGCAGTGACGTCGGGACAGTTGAGACCCAGTACTTC. Protein: CSDVGTVETQYF.

The CDR3 sequence: CASSFRDGLQQYF. CDR3 DNA sequence: TGTGCCAGCAGCTTCCGGGACGGCTTGCAGCAGTACTTC. The chain carries TRBV5-5 and TRBJ2-7, with D perhaps assigned TRBD1 or TRBD2 (5 bases each). Germline V lookup: CDR1 SGHKS, CDR2 YYEKEE (reference sequence). CDR3 length: 13 amino acids. V was shortened by 2 bases and J by 8 bases, with 14 bases between the two germline ends.

This clonotype turned up a few times. This rearrangement joins TRBV4-3 to TRBJ2-7; 8 bases agree with TRBD2. The CDR3 is made up of 16 amino acids. The ends lost 0 bases at V and 7 bases at J; junction bases unmatched: 11. Germline V gene lookup returns CDR1 LGHNA and CDR2 YSLEER. The CDR3 region is CASSQDRGLAGFEQYF. CDR3 sequence (DNA): TGCGCCAGCAGCCAAGATCGGGGGCTAGCGGGCTTTGAGCAGTACTTC.

This chain joins TRBV20-1 and TRBJ1-6, with 7 bases aligning to TRBD1. After removal of 5 bases from V and 0 bases from J, the junction contained 10 bases not matched to a gene. Germline CDR1 and CDR2: DFQATT and SNEGSKA (reference sequence). The CDR3 consists of 17 residues. The CDR3 DNA follows: TGCAGTGCTCAAAGGGGGCCCACGAGCTCCTATAATTCACCCCTCCACTTT. Amino acids: CSAQRGPTSSYNSPLHF.

The DNA for the CDR3 is TGTGCCACCATCCCGCCGTCACGGGGCCAAGAGACCCAGTACTTC. This codes for CATIPPSRGQETQYF. The chain recombines TRBV24-1 with TRBJ2-5; D is possibly TRBD2 (5 bases). Trimming pared 8 bases from V and 1 base from J, leaving 16 bases between. This CDR3 spans 15 amino acids. Looked up from germline, CDR1 is KGHDR and CDR2 is SFDVKD.

The CDR3 DNA follows: TGTGCCAGCAGCCCGGGACGGCGCAATCAGCCCCAGCATTTT. Translated, it gives CASSPGRRNQPQHF. V is TRBV5-6 and J is TRBJ1-5; perhaps TRBD1 as D (5 bases). This CDR3 region has 14 residues. Between the trimmed V and J ends, which lost 4 bases and 2 bases, there was a span of 10 bases. Looked up from germline, CDR1 is SGHDT and CDR2 is YYEEEE.

The chain combines TRBV7-3 with TRBJ2-1; D perhaps matches TRBD2 (6 bases). CDR1 is SGHTA, CDR2 FQGTGA, per germline. This CDR3 region has 16 residues. V lost 5 bases to trimming and J lost 0 bases, with 14 bases between them. This chain's CDR3 is CASSAERVSSYNEQFF. CDR3 DNA sequence: TGTGCCAGCAGCGCTGAGCGGGTAAGCTCCTACAATGAGCAGTTCTTC.

This clonotype was counted many times. A read error may account for a junction end that differs from germline. The V call is TRBV5-1, the J call TRBJ2-1, with D tentatively TRBD2 (6 bases). The CDR3 spans 14 residues. CDR1 is SGHRS and CDR2 is YFSETQ in the germline V gene. CDR3 bases: TGTGCCAGCAGCCTGGGAGGTCCCTACAATGAGCAGTTCTTC. It is translated as CASSLGGPYNEQFF.

This clonotype occurred a few times. The V and J genes are TRBV7-2 and TRBJ2-7; the D is unclear. V lost 5 bases and J lost 5, with 19 bases in between. CDR1 and CDR2 (germline): SGHTA, FQGNSA. The CDR3 has 15 amino acids. The CDR3 DNA reads as TGTGCCAGCAGCCCCGCCCCTAGAAGCTTCCACGAGCAGTACTTC. Translation gives CASSPAPRSFHEQYF.

There are many counts of this clonotype. This chain uses TRBV9 with TRBJ2-7; TRBD1 might be the D (6 bases). The CDR3 has 13 amino acids. CDR1 is SGDLS and CDR2 is YYNGEE in the germline V gene. The V end was cut by 3 bases, the J end by 4 bases, with 11 bases between. The CDR3 spells CASSAQQGYEQYF. The CDR3 nucleotides read TGTGCCAGCAGCGCCCAACAGGGTTACGAGCAGTACTTC.

There are a few counts of this clonotype. The chain recombines TRBV11-2 with TRBJ2-7; 12 bases fit TRBD2. J gave up 1 base and V 7 bases, and 5 bases lay outside the gene matches. In germline, CDR1 is SGHAT, CDR2 FQNNGV. This CDR3 spans 15 amino acids. CDR3 DNA sequence: TGTGCCAGCACCTCTAGCGGGAGGGTATCCTACGAGCAGTACTTC. It codes for CASTSSGRVSYEQYF. Variable domain in full (rest from reference TRBV11-2 and TRBJ2-7): EAGVAQSPRYKIIEKRQSVAFWCNPISGHATLYWYQQILGQGPKLLIQFQNNGVVDDSQLPKDRFSAERLKGVDSTLKIQPAKLEDSAVYLCASTSSGRVSYEQYFGPGTRLTVT.

The sample holds a few counts of this clonotype. The chain couples TRBV12-3 or TRBV12-4 to TRBJ2-7, with TRBD1 matching over 9 bases. After removal of 3 bases from V and 5 bases from J, the junction contained 14 bases not matched to a gene. This CDR3 spans 17 amino acids. The CDR3 DNA reads as TGTGCCAGCAGTTTTAGTCGTCGGAGGGACAGGGCTCACGAGCAGTACTTC. Protein sequence: CASSFSRRRDRAHEQYF.

At least ten counts were recorded for this clonotype. A junction end diverges from the germline sequence, so it may reflect a read error. The chain carries TRBV2 and TRBJ1-4; TRBD1 might be the D (5 bases). CDR1 is SNHLY and CDR2 is FYNNEI in the germline V gene. The CDR3 has 14 amino acids. CDR3 protein: CASNEGAQEEKLFF. CDR3 coding DNA: TGTGCCAGCAATGAAGGGGCTCAGGAAGAAAAACTGTTTTTT.

This clonotype showed up just a few times. This chain connects TRBV4-3 to TRBJ1-2, with D possibly being TRBD1 (5 bases). Germline assignment: CDR1 LGHNA and CDR2 YSLEER. Trimming cost V 6 bases and J 1 base, with 15 bases left between them. The CDR3 covers 15 residues. CDR3 DNA: TGCGCCAGCAGGCCAACAGGACACCTTAACTATGGCTACACCTTC. This codes for CASRPTGHLNYGYTF.

This clonotype was seen a few times. The CDR3 protein is CASSPLGQGRQETQYF. The DNA for the CDR3 is TGTGCCAGCAGCCCCCTAGGACAGGGAAGGCAAGAGACCCAGTACTTC. This sequence joins TRBV7-8 and TRBJ2-5; 8 bases align to TRBD1. The CDR3 covers 16 residues. V was pared by 5 bases and J by 2 bases, with 10 bases of the junction left unmatched. Germline CDR1 is SGHVS and CDR2 is FQNEAQ. Variable domain in full (rest from reference TRBV7-8 and TRBJ2-5): GAGVSQSPRYKVAKRGQDVALRCDPISGHVSLFWYQQALGQGPEFLTYFQNEAQLDKSGLPSDRFFAERPEGSVSTLKIQRTQQEDSAVYLCASSPLGQGRQETQYFGPGTRLLVL.

Ten or more counts support this clonotype. The genes are TRBV6-1 and TRBJ2-5; TRBD2 matches at 15 bases. Looked up from germline, CDR1 is MNHNS and CDR2 is SASEGT. The junction had 1 base not matched to a gene; V was cut back by 6 bases and J by 2 bases. The CDR3 spans 15 residues. The CDR3 nucleotides are TGTGCCAGCAGGGGACTAGCGGGGGGACAAGAGACCCAGTACTTC. Translating gives CASRGLAGGQETQYF.

This clonotype was counted only a few times. This chain joins TRBV6-1 and TRBJ1-1; D remains ambiguous. V lost 3 bases and J lost 0, with 5 bases in between. This CDR3 has 13 amino acids. Germline V gene sequence: CDR1 MNHNS, CDR2 SASEGT. The CDR3 region is CASSESVNTEAFF. CDR3 coding DNA: TGTGCCAGCAGTGAGTCGGTGAACACTGAAGCTTTCTTT.

The chain joins TRBV12-3 or TRBV12-4 to TRBJ2-3; D remains ambiguous. With 2 bases removed from V and 2 bases from J, the gap between germline ends came to 8 bases. This CDR3 contains 14 residues. This CDR3 is CASSLSPVTDTQYF. CDR3 bases: TGTGCCAGCAGTTTATCCCCGGTCACAGATACGCAGTATTTT.

This clonotype was seen repeatedly, ten times or more. The V call is TRBV12-3 or TRBV12-4, the J call TRBJ1-2; 7 bases align to TRBD1. J was trimmed by 4 bases and V by 5 bases; bases with no gene match: 19. This CDR3 is 18 amino acids long. The CDR3 DNA reads TGTGCCAGCAGTCGCATCGGGACAGAGAAAAAAGTGGGCTATGGCTACACCTTC. Encoded protein: CASSRIGTEKKVGYGYTF.

The chain carries TRBV20-1 and TRBJ2-5; no definite D call. Germline V lookup: CDR1 DFQATT, CDR2 SNEGSKA (reference sequence). The CDR3 contains 13 residues. The ends were cut back, 6 bases at V and 7 bases at J, with 18 bases in the middle. The CDR3 protein is CSATMTTLGTQYF. For the CDR3, the DNA is TGCAGTGCCACCATGACAACCCTGGGGACCCAGTACTTC.